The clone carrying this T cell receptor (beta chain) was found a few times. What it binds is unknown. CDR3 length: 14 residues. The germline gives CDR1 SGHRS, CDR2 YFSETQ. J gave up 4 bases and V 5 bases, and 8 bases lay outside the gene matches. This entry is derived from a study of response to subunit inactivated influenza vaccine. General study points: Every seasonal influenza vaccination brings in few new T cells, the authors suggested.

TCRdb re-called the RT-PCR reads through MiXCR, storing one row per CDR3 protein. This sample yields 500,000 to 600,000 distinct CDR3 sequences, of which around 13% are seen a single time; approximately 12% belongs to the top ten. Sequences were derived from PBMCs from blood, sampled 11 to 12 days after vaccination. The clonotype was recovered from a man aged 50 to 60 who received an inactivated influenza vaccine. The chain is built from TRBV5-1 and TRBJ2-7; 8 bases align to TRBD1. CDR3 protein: CASSTGTGEYEQYF. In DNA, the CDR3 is TGCGCCAGCAGTACCGGGACAGGAGAGTACGAGCAGTACTTC.